The sequence of this T cell receptor (beta chain) was determined in a study of control samples from healthy donors and cancer patients. In germline, CDR1 is SEHNR, CDR2 FQNEAQ (reference sequence). The length of the CDR3 is 13 residues. The germline V and J ends were trimmed by 2 bases and 6 bases, with 11 bases remaining between them. Clones were sequenced by immunoSEQ multiplex PCR, and TCRdb holds only the in-frame ones, with some missing. The table lists roughly 220,000 clones, 90% to 95% of them singletons. The clonotype originates from a man in his forties or fifties in good health. Sequencing input: blood. The J gene is TRBJ2-7, the V gene TRBV7-9; the D is unclear. The chain's CDR3 is CASSLRQTAEQYV. The CDR3 DNA sequence: TGTGCCAGCAGCTTACGGCAAACCGCCGAGCAGTACGTC.